This TCR beta chain was captured by sequencing in a study of blood T cell repertoires in COVID-19. V lost 3 bases, J lost 4 bases, and 7 bases stayed unmatched. CDR1 WNHNN and CDR2 SYGVQD come from the germline V gene (reference sequence). The CDR3 is 15 amino acids. Sequenced by immunoSEQ multiplex PCR; TCRdb stores in-frame clones only, minus some. The data contain about 240,000 clones, 87% of them singletons. The sample was peripheral blood. The receptor was isolated from a man between 60 and 70 years old who had recovered from COVID-19. The chain employs TRBV10-1 and TRBJ2-7; 9 nucleotides line up with TRBD1. CDR3 in DNA: TGCGCCAGCAGTGATGGGGACAGGGTGAGATACGAGCAGTACGTC. Encoded protein: CASSDGDRVRYEQYV.